The rows below give T cell receptor beta chains drawn from one sample of a study of Graves' ophthalmopathy and Graves' hyperthyroidism. TCRdb reprocessed the multiplex PCR reads with MiXCR, giving one entry per CDR3 protein. The table records about 210,000 distinct CDR3 sequences, under 30% of them present only once. Sequenced material: peripheral blood. The receptors shown here come from a man aged 45-60 years with Graves' ophthalmopathy. The CDR3 runs from the conserved cysteine through the conserved F or W. Clone size is not always given. Where it is, it says once, few, many or a class for expanded clones.

V gene	clone size	J gene	CDR3 protein
TRBV30	NA	TRBJ2-7	CALGFTIYEQYF
TRBV7-2	NA	TRBJ2-5	CASSFGVTGETQYF
TRBV6-1	NA	TRBJ1-2	CASSEALGTPVVYGYTF
TRBV11-2	many	TRBJ2-2	CASSLRPNTGELFF
TRBV12-3/TRBV12-4	few	TRBJ1-2	CASSPIEGQGGYGYTF
TRBV19	many	TRBJ1-3	CAAATLGNTIYF
TRBV7-2	NA	TRBJ2-2	CASSSGLGGGELFF
TRBV29-1	many	TRBJ1-1	CSVESEEAEAFF
TRBV19	many	TRBJ1-2	CASGPGGYTF
TRBV12-3/TRBV12-4	many	TRBJ2-7	CASSLSAAYEQYF
TRBV10-3	many	TRBJ2-7	CAISDSGQAYEQYF
TRBV30	NA	TRBJ1-1	CAWSPPGRALNTEAFF
TRBV20-1	many	TRBJ1-1	CSARAQGATSTEAFF
TRBV12-3/TRBV12-4	NA	TRBJ2-4	CASSMRGTGKSKNIQYF
TRBV6-1	many	TRBJ1-1	CASSENRQGMVWTEAFF
TRBV6-2/TRBV6-3	many	TRBJ1-5	CASSYSNYQPQHF
TRBV6-2/TRBV6-3	NA	TRBJ2-2	CASSYRQGAGTGELFF
TRBV7-9	few	TRBJ2-5	CASSPQGAEETQYF
TRBV28	many	TRBJ2-2	CASSLWQHGGELFF
TRBV6-2/TRBV6-3	NA	TRBJ2-7	CASRGDRVSAQYF
TRBV19	many	TRBJ1-1	CASSRTDMNTEAFF
TRBV13	many	TRBJ2-7	CASSQERDYEQYF
TRBV2	many	TRBJ2-7	CASRGRAPDPYEQYF
TRBV10-2	many	TRBJ2-5	CASSPLGLAGGRETQYF
TRBV5-1	many	TRBJ2-7	CASSLAPTPSYEQYF
TRBV6-1	many	TRBJ1-5	CASSEVPKNQPQHF
TRBV11-2	many	TRBJ1-6	CASSLLGQAHSPLHF
TRBV2	NA	TRBJ2-7	CASKTSGGSSYEQYF
TRBV27	NA	TRBJ2-1	CASSITSGRTNEQFF
TRBV28	many	TRBJ1-1	CASRRTGTTEAFF
TRBV19	many	TRBJ1-3	CASNKNSLGDTIYF
TRBV6-5	many	TRBJ1-1	CASSTGQGFTEAFF
TRBV12-3/TRBV12-4	NA	TRBJ1-2	CASSYDTEIYGYTF
TRBV6-1	many	TRBJ1-1	CASSNIGLGVEAFF
TRBV27	few	TRBJ2-5	CASSTRDRQETQYF
TRBV15	many	TRBJ1-6	CATSTRTGVNSPLHF
TRBV6-1	NA	TRBJ1-2	CASSRPGQGANYGYTF
TRBV28	few	TRBJ1-5	CASSLGEHSNQPQHF
TRBV12-3/TRBV12-4	few	TRBJ1-2	CASSLELMGYGYTF
TRBV7-2	many	TRBJ2-7	CASSWDGQGAGEQYF
TRBV10-2	NA	TRBJ2-5	CASSEEAGGYETQYF
TRBV6-5	many	TRBJ2-7	CASSLGQGAHEQYF
TRBV18	many	TRBJ2-4	CASSLDLGESNIQYF
TRBV28	NA	TRBJ2-7	CASGGPSGRAGRQYF
TRBV13	many	TRBJ2-5	CASSEDLAGEGETQYF
TRBV10-3	many	TRBJ2-4	CAIGAEDIQYF
TRBV20-1	many	TRBJ1-5	CSATDHRGQPQHF
TRBV7-9	many	TRBJ2-4	CASSLDFGHPNIQYF
TRBV20-1	NA	TRBJ2-7	CSARDMREKIVYEQYF
TRBV12-3/TRBV12-4	few	TRBJ1-5	CASSPTTGYSNQPQHF
TRBV4-3	many	TRBJ2-7	CASSPYSGSSYEQYF
TRBV6-1	NA	TRBJ2-5	CASSQEREGQETQYF